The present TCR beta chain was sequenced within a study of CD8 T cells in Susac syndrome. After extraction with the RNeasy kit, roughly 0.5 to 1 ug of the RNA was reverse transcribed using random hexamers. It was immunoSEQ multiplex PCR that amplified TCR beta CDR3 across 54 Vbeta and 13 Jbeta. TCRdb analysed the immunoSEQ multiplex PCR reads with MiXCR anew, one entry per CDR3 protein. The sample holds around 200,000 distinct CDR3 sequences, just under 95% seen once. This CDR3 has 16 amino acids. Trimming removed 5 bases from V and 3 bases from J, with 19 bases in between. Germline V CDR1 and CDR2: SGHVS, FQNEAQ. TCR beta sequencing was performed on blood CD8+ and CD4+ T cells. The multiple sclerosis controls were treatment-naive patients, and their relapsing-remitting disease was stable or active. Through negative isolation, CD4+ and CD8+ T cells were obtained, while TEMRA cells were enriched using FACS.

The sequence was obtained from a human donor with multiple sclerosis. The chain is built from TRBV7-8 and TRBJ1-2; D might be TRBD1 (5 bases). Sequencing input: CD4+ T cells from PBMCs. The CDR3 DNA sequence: TGTGCCAGCAGCCCAAGGGGCCACCCCGGTGACTATGGCTACACCTTC. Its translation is CASSPRGHPGDYGYTF.